What follows describes a single T cell receptor beta chain. Its antigen is unidentified. The V and J ends lost 3 bases and 1 base respectively, with 9 bases between them. The CDR3 runs 14 residues. CDR1 and CDR2 from the germline V gene are SGHAT and FQNNGV. This specimen comes from a study of cytomegalovirus exposure and HLA in healthy donors. Study outcomes and limitations: Presence/absence analyses took donor sequencing depth as roughly uniform. There were several of the most significant clusters that appeared linked to common viral pathogens in a later analysis.

These donors, healthy bone marrow donors, were studied. Vbeta (60) and Jbeta (13) primers were used in the PCR. As handled by the study authors: Unique TCR beta chains totaled about 73 million in a later count, with approximately 10 million of them shared. Sequencing was performed with immunoSEQ multiplex PCR; in TCRdb, only in-frame clones are kept and a portion is missing. Clone size and the V and J calls come from that table; the DNA yielded D and trimming. Counted here are over 45,000 clones, about 81% occurring once; the ten biggest clones make up 2% to 2.5%. Material for sequencing was PBMCs. This clonotype was obtained from a boy aged 10-17 years in good health and CMV-seropositive. The chain recombines TRBV11-2 with TRBJ1-1, with D maybe TRBD1 (5 bases). In nucleotides, the CDR3 is TGTGCCAGCAGCTTGGATACAGGGAACACTGAAGCTTTCTTT. Amino acids: CASSLDTGNTEAFF.